This T cell receptor beta chain was captured by sequencing in a study of cytomegalovirus exposure and HLA in healthy donors. The study, taken as a whole, reports: Specificity for CMV antigens was confirmed in vitro for a few of the CMV-associated chains.

Use of 60 Vbeta and 13 Jbeta primers characterized the PCR. Assay: immunoSEQ multiplex PCR; the TCRdb copy retains only in-frame clones and omits some. Of 150,000 to 200,000 clones in the sample, roughly 85% were seen once. Germline assignment: CDR1 MNHEY and CDR2 SMNVEV (reference sequence). Between the trimmed V and J ends, which lost 3 bases and 4 bases, there was a span of 9 bases. This CDR3 region has 13 residues. On this clone itself: Its antigen is not identified.

The sequence derives from a young woman in good health and CMV-seronegative. The sequenced sample was PBMCs. The chain is built from TRBV27 and TRBJ1-2; D is possibly TRBD1 (6 bases). The CDR3 sequence is CASSFGGAYGYTF. For the CDR3, the DNA is TGTGCCAGCAGTTTCGGGGGGGCCTATGGCTACACCTTC.